Shown below are 3 T cell receptor beta chains from a single sample sequenced in a study of spatial heterogeneity in lung cancer. Regarding time point: blood at routine non-recurrence follow-up after resection. TCRdb re-called the 5' RACE reads with MiXCR, one entry per CDR3 protein. The sample consists of roughly 32,000 distinct CDR3 sequences, less than 11% of them appearing once. Material: PBMCs, obtained at follow-up. These receptors all come from a female donor with early-stage non-small cell lung cancer.

Only a few counts were recorded for this clonotype. This sequence joins TRBV10-2 and TRBJ2-3, with TRBD2 as a possible D gene (5 bases). The V gene's germline CDR1 is WSHSY and CDR2 SAAADI. CDR3 length: 14 amino acids. The V and J ends lost 7 bases and 2 bases respectively, with 13 bases between them. Written as DNA, the CDR3 is TGCGCCAGCAAGGGAGTACGGAACACAGATACGCAGTATTTT. Its translation is CASKGVRNTDTQYF.

Only a few counts were recorded for this clonotype. The V and J genes are TRBV20-1 and TRBJ2-7; 10 bases are shared with TRBD1. From germline, CDR1 is DFQATT and CDR2 SNEGSKA (reference sequence). V was pared by 6 bases and J by 6 bases, with 11 bases of the junction left unmatched. The CDR3 contains 14 residues. The CDR3 nucleotides read TGCAGTGCCTCGAAAGGGACAGGGGCGACCGAGCAGTACTTC. This translates into CSASKGTGATEQYF.

This clonotype was counted only a few times. V usage is TRBV7-9 and J usage is TRBJ1-4; D remains ambiguous. Germline loops: CDR1 SEHNR, CDR2 FQNEAQ (reference sequence). This CDR3 region has 12 residues. V lost 6 bases and J 7 bases, leaving 9 bases between the germline ends. The CDR3 reads CASRTASEKLFF. CDR3 DNA sequence: TGTGCCAGCAGAACAGCATCTGAAAAACTGTTTTTT.